This T cell receptor (beta chain) comes out of a study of T cell changes during pregnancy in multiple sclerosis. Produced via immunoSEQ multiplex PCR; TCRdb's table is partial and in-frame only. The table records tens of thousands of clones, 90% to 95% of them present only once. CDR3 length equals 17 residues. V trimming: 4 bases; J trimming: 2 bases; junction bases outside the gene matches: 11. Germline CDR1 and CDR2: SGHAT and FQNNGV. The sample was peripheral blood, taken in the first trimester of pregnancy. This TCR derives from a female donor with multiple sclerosis, enrolled in a pregnancy study. This chain joins TRBV11-2 and TRBJ2-7; TRBD2 matches 10 bases. CDR3 bases: TGTGCCAGCAGCTCTTTACTAGCGGGAAGACCACCCTACGAGCAGTACTTC. The encoded protein is CASSSLLAGRPPYEQYF.